This TCR beta chain was identified during a study of blood T cell repertoires in COVID-19. Methods used by the authors: Amplification of reference gene primers was used by the study to estimate nucleated cell counts. Using immunoSEQ multiplex PCR, the repertoire was profiled, and TCRdb retains in-frame clones only, with some absent. The V and J calls and clone size come from that table; D and trimming were worked out from the DNA. The table lists about 220,000 clones, 82% of them singletons, with 3.6% in the top ten. This CDR3 contains 16 residues. The V end was cut by 4 bases, the J end by 2 bases, with 15 bases between. The germline V gene encodes CDR1 LNHDA and CDR2 SQIVND (reference sequence).

The chain is built from TRBV19 and TRBJ1-5; D possibly corresponds to TRBD1 (6 bases). The source of this sequence is a woman older than 75 with acute or convalescent COVID-19. Sequenced input: peripheral blood. CDR3 nucleotides: TGTGCCAGTAGTAACTCTCCAGGGGTTGGCAATCAGCCCCAGCATTTT. Translating gives CASSNSPGVGNQPQHF. The variable domain in full, completed from reference TRBV19 and TRBJ1-5, reads DGGITQSPKYLFRKEGQNVTLSCEQNLNHDAMYWYRQDPGQGLRLIYYSQIVNDFQKGDIAEGYSVSREKKESFPLTVTSAQKNPTAFYLCASSNSPGVGNQPQHFGDGTRLSIL.